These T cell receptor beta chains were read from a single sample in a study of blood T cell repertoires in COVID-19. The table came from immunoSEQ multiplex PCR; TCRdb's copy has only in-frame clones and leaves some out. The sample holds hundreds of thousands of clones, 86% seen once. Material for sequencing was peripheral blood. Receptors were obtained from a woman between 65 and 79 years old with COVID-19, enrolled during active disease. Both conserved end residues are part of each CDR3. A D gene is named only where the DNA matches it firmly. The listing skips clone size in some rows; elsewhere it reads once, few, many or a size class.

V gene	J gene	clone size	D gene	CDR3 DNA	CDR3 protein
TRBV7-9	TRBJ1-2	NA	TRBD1	TGTGCCAGCAGCTCACAGGGGTGCACCTTC	CASSSQGCTF
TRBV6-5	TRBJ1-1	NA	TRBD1	TGTGCCAGCAGTTACTCGGGGACAGGGAACACTGAAGCTTTCTTT	CASSYSGTGNTEAFF
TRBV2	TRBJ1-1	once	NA	TGTGCCAGCAAGGGGGGGGCTGAAGCTTTCTTT	CASKGGAEAFF
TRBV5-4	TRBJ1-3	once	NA	TGTGCCAGCAGCTCGGGAGGGGGCTCTGGAAACACCATATATTTT	CASSSGGGSGNTIYF
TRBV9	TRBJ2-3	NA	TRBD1	TGTGCCAGCAGCGAGGGACAGGCGCCAACCACAGATACGCAGTATTTT	CASSEGQAPTTDTQYF
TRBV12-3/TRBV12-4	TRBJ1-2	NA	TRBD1	TGTGCCAGCACCCTGGGACAGGGGAATGGCTACACCTTC	CASTLGQGNGYTF
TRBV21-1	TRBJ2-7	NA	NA	TGTGCCAGCAGCCTGCGGGACTCCTACGAGCAGTACTTC	CASSLRDSYEQYF
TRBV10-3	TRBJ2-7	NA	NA	TGTGCCATCAGTGGGCCCCGGGATTACGAGCAGTACTTC	CAISGPRDYEQYF
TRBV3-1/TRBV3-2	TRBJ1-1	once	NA	TGTGCCAGCAGCCAAGGAGGAGGGAACACTGAAGCTTTCTTT	CASSQGGGNTEAFF
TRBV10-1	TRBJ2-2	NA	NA	TGCGCCAGCAGTGCAGGGTTAGGCTCCACCGGGGAGCTGTTTTTT	CASSAGLGSTGELFF
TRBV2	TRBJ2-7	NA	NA	TGTGCCAGCAAAGTGGGGCCTTCTTCCTACGAGCAGTACTTC	CASKVGPSSYEQYF
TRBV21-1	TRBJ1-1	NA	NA	TGTGCCAGCAGCAAGAATCGACAGGGGACCTCGAACACTGAAGCTTTCTTT	CASSKNRQGTSNTEAFF
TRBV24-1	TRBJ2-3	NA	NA	TGTGCCACCAGTGATTTGCCAAGCGGTTACACAGATACGCAGTATTTT	CATSDLPSGYTDTQYF
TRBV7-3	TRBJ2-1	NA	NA	TGTGCCAGCAGCCCCTCAAGGGGGGGCTACAATGAGCAGTTCTTC	CASSPSRGGYNEQFF
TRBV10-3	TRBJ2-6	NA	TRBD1	TGTGCCATCAAAGTCGGGTACGGAACAGGGGGCGCCTCTGGGGCCAACGTCCTGACTTTC	CAIKVGYGTGGASGANVLTF
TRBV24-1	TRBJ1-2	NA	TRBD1	TGTGCCACCAGTGATTCGACAGGGGGGTATGGCTACACCTTC	CATSDSTGGYGYTF
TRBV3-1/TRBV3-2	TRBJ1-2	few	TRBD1	TGTGCCAGCAGCCATATGGGACAGGGGGCTTCCATACTCTATGGCTACACCTTC	CASSHMGQGASILYGYTF
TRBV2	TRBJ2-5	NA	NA	TGTGCCAGCCGAGCGGGAGAGACCCAGTACTTC	CASRAGETQYF
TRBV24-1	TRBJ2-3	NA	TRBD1	TGTGCCACCAGTCAGGGGGGCACAGATACGCAGTATTTT	CATSQGGTDTQYF
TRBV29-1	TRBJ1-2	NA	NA	TGCAGCGTTTCCGGGGGGGTTGACGTCTATGGCTACACCTTC	CSVSGGVDVYGYTF
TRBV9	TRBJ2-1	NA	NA	TGTGCCAGCACACCACCGTCAGGCGTTAACAATGAGCAGTTCTTC	CASTPPSGVNNEQFF
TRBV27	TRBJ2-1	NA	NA	TGTGCCAGCAGTTTGGGTATTGTGGGCGGGAACAATGAGCAGTTCTTC	CASSLGIVGGNNEQFF
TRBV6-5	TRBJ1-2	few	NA	TGTGCCAGCAGTTACTCATCGGGTGGCGGCTACACCTTC	CASSYSSGGGYTF
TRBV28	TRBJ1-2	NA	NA	TGTGCCAGCGGTGAGGTCTATGGCTACACCTTC	CASGEVYGYTF
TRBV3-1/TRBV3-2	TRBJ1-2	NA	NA	TGTGCCAGCAGCCAAACCCGAACTCGAGGCTACACCTTC	CASSQTRTRGYTF
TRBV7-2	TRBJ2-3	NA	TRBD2	TGTGCCAGCAGCTGGAGCGGGGGGGGTGCAGATACGCAGTATTTT	CASSWSGGGADTQYF
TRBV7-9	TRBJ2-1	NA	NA	TGTGCCAGCAGCTTAGCATTAGGGGCCCTCTTCAATGAGCAGTTCTTC	CASSLALGALFNEQFF
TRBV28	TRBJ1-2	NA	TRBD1	TGTGCCAGCAGTTTTCGGACAGGGGAGTATGGCTACACCTTC	CASSFRTGEYGYTF
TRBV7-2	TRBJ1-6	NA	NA	TGTGCCAGCAGCTTTGGAAACAGGGTCCAAAATTCACCCCTCCACTTT	CASSFGNRVQNSPLHF
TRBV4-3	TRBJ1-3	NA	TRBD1	TGCGCCAGCAGCCCACTACAGGGGGCGGGAAACACCATATATTTT	CASSPLQGAGNTIYF
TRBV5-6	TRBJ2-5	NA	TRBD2	TGTGCCAGCAGCTCTGGGGCCCTTAGCGGGGGGGCAGAGACCCAGTACTTC	CASSSGALSGGAETQYF
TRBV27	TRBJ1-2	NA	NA	TGTGCCAGCAGTTGGGCCATCAATGGCTACACCTTC	CASSWAINGYTF
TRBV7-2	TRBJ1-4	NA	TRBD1	TGTGCCAGCAGCTTAGTGGGACAGGTTGAAAAACTGTTTTTT	CASSLVGQVEKLFF
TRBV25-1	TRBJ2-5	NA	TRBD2	TGTGCCAGCAGTGGGGGGACTAGCGGACGTCAAGAGACCCAGTACTTC	CASSGGTSGRQETQYF
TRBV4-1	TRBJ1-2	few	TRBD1	TGCGCCAGCAGCCAAACTTTCCCAGGGGGCCGTGGCTACACCTTC	CASSQTFPGGRGYTF
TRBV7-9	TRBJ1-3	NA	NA	TGTGCCAGCAGCCAGCTCGGCGGCGGAAACACCATATATTTT	CASSQLGGGNTIYF
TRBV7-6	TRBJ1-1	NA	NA	TGTGCCAGCAGCTTAGGTCCGGGGGGGGACACTGAAGCTTTCTTT	CASSLGPGGDTEAFF
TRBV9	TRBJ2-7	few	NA	TGTGCCAGCAGCGTAGACCCGCGCAGGGTTTACGAGCAGTACTTC	CASSVDPRRVYEQYF
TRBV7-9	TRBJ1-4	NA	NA	TGTGCCAGCAGCTTAGGGGGCAGGAATGAAAAACTGTTTTTT	CASSLGGRNEKLFF
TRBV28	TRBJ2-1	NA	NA	TGTGCCAGCAGTTTAGCCCTAGCTGAGCAGTTCTTC	CASSLALAEQFF
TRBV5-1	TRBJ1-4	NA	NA	TGCGCCAGCAGCTTGGGGACAGTTAATGAAAAACTGTTTTTT	CASSLGTVNEKLFF
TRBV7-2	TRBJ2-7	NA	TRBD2	TGTGCCAGCAGCCTCCAGGGGACTAGCGGGGGATTACTCTACGAGCAGTACTTC	CASSLQGTSGGLLYEQYF
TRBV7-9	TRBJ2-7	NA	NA	TGTGCCAGCAACTATGAGGGCACCTACGAGCAGTACTTC	CASNYEGTYEQYF
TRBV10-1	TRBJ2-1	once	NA	TGCGCCAGCAGAGACCGCGGTGAGCAGTTCTTC	CASRDRGEQFF
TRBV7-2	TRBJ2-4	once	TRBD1	TGTGCCAGCAGCGGTCCGGGACAGGGGAAAAACATTCAGTACTTC	CASSGPGQGKNIQYF
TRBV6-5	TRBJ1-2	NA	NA	TGTGCCAGCAGTTACTCGATCGAGGGGGTCCCCTTTGGCTACACCTTC	CASSYSIEGVPFGYTF
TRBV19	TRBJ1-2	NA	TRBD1	TGTGCCAGTAGCCGGACAGGGGGGAACTATGGCTACACCTTC	CASSRTGGNYGYTF
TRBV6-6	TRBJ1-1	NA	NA	TGTGCCAGCAGTCCCACAGGGACCCGTGGAGCTTTCTTT	CASSPTGTRGAFF
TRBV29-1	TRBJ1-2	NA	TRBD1	TGCAGCGTTGAGGGACAGGGTAACTATGGCTACACCTTC	CSVEGQGNYGYTF
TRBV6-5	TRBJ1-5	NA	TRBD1	TGTGCCAGCAGCCCCGGGACAGGGCACAATCAGCCCCAGCATTTT	CASSPGTGHNQPQHF
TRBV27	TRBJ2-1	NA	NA	TGTGCCAGCACCTGGGGGGCCTACAATGAGCAGTTCTTC	CASTWGAYNEQFF
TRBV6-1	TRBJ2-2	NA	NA	TGTGCCAGCAGTGAAGCGGGACTTTTCACCGGGGAGCTGTTTTTT	CASSEAGLFTGELFF
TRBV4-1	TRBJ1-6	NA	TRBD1	TGCGCCAGCAGCCGCGGACAGGGGCTCTCCTATAATTCACCCCTCCACTTT	CASSRGQGLSYNSPLHF